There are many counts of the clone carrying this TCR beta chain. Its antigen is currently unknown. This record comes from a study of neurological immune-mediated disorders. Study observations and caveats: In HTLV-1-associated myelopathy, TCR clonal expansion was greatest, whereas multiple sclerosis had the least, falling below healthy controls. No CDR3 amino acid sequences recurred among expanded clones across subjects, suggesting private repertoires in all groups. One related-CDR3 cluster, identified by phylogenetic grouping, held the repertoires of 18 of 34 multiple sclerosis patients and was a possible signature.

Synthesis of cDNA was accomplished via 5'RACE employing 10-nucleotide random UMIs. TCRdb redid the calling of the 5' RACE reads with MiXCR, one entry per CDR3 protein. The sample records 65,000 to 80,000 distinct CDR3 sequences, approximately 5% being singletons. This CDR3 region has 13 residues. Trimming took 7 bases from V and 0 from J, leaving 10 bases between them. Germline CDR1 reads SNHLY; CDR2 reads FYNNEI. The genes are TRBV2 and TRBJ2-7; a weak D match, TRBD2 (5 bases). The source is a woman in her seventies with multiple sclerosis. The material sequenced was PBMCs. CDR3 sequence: CASKRTLSYEQYF. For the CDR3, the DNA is TGTGCCAGCAAGCGGACGCTCTCCTACGAGCAGTACTTC. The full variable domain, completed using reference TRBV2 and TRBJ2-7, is EPEVTQTPSHQVTQMGQEVILRCVPISNHLYFYWYRQILGQKVEFLVSFYNNEISEKSEIFDDQFSVERPDGSNFTLKIRSTKLEDSAMYFCASKRTLSYEQYFGPGTRLTVT.